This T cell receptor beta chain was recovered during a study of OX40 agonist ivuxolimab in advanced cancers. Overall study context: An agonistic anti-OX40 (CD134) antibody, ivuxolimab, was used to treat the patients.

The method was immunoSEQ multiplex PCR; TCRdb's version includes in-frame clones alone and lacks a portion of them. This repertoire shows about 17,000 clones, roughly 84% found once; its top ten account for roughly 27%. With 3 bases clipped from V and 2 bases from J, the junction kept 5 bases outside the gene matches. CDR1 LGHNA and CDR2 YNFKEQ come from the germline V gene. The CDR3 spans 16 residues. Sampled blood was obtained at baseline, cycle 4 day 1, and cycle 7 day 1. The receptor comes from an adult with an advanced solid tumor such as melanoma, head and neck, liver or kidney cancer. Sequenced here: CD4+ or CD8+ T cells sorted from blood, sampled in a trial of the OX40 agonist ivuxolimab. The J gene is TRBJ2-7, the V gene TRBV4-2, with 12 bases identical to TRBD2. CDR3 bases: TGTGCCAGCAGCCACCCACTAGCGGGGGGTACCTACGAGCAGTACTTC. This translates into CASSHPLAGGTYEQYF.